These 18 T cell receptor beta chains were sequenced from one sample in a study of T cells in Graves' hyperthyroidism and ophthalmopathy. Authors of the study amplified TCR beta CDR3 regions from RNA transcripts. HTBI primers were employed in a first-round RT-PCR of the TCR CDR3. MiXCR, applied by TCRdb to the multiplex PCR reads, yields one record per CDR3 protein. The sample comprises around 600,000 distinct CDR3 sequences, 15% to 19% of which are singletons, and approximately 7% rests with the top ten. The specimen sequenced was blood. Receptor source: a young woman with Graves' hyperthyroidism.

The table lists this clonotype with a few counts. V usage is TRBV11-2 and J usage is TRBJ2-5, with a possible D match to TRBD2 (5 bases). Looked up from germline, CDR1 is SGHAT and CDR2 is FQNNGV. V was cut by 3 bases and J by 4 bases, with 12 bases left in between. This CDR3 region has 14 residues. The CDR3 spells CASSFRGWVETQYF. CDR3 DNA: TGTGCCAGCAGCTTTCGAGGGTGGGTAGAGACCCAGTACTTC. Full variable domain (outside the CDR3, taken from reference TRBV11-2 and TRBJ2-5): EAGVAQSPRYKIIEKRQSVAFWCNPISGHATLYWYQQILGQGPKLLIQFQNNGVVDDSQLPKDRFSAERLKGVDSTLKIQPAKLEDSAVYLCASSFRGWVETQYFGPGTRLLVL.

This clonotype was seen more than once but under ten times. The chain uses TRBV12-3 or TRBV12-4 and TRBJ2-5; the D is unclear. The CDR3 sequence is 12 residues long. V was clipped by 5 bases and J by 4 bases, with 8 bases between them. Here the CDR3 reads CASSLLTETQYF. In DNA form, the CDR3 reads TGTGCCAGCAGTCTCCTGACAGAGACCCAGTACTTC.

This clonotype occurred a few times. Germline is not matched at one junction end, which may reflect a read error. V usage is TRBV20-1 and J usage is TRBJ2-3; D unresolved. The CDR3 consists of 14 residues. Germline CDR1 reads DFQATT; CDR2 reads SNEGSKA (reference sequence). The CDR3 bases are TGCAGTGCCAGAGCTCCCCCAAACACAGATACGCAGTATTTT. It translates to CSARAPPNTDTQYF.

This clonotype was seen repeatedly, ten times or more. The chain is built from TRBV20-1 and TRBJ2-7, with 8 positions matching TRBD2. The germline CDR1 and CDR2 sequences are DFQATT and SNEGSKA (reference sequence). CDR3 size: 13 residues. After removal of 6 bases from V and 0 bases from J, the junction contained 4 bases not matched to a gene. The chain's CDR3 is CSAPSGSSYEQYF. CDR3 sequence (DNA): TGCAGTGCGCCGAGCGGGAGCTCCTACGAGCAGTACTTC.

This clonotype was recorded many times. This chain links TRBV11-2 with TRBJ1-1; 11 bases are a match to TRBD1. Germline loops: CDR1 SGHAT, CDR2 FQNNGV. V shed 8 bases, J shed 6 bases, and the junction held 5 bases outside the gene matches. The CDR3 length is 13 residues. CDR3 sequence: CASLGQGAPEAFF. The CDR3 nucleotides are TGTGCCAGCCTAGGACAGGGGGCCCCTGAAGCTTTCTTT.

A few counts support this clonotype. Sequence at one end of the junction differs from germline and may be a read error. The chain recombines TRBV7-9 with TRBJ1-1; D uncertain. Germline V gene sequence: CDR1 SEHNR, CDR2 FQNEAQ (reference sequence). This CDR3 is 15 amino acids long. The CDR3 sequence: CAGSPNGLMNTEAFF. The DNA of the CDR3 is TGTGCCGGCAGCCCCAACGGACTCATGAACACTGAAGCTTTCTTT.

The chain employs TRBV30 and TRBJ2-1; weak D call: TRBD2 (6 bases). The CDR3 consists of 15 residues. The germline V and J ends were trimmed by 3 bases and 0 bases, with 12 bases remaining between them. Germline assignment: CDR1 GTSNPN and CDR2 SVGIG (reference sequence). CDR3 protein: CAWSEGLSSYNEQFF. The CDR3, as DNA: TGTGCCTGGAGCGAGGGACTCAGCTCCTACAATGAGCAGTTCTTC.

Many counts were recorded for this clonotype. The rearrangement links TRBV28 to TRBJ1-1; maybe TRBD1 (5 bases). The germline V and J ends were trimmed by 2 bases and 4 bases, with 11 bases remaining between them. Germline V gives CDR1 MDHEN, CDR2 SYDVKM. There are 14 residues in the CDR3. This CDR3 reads CASSLLLGTTEAFF. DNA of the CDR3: TGTGCCAGCAGTTTACTCTTAGGGACCACTGAAGCTTTCTTT.

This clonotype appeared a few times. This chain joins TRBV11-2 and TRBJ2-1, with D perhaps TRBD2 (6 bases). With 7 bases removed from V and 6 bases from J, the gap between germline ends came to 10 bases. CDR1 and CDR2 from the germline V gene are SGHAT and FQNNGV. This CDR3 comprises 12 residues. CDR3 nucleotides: TGTGCCAGCAAACGGGGGAGCAATGAGCAGTTCTTC. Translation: CASKRGSNEQFF.

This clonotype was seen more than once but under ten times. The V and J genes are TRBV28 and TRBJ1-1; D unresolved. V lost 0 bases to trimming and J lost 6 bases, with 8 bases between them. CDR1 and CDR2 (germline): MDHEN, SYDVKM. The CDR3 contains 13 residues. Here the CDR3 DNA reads TGTGCCAGCAGTTTATGGTTGGAGGCTGAAGCTTTCTTT. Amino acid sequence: CASSLWLEAEAFF.

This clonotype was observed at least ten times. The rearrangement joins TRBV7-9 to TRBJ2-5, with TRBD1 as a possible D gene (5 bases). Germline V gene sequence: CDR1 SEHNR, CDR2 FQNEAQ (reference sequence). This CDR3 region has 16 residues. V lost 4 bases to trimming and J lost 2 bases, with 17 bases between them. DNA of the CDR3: TGTGCCAGCAGCTCAGCAACAGGAGACCCACAAGAGACCCAGTACTTC. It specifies CASSSATGDPQETQYF.

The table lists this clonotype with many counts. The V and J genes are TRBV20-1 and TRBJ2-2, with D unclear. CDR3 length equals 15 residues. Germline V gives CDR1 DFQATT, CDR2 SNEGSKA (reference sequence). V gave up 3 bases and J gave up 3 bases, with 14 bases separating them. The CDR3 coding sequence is TGCAGTGCTAGCCAGGTCCCCCTGGACACCGGGGAGCTGTTTTTT. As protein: CSASQVPLDTGELFF.

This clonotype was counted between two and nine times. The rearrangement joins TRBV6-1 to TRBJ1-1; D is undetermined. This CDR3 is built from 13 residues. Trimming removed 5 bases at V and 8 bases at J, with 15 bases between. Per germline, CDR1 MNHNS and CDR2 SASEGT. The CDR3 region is CASSYGLDGEAFF. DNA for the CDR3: TGTGCCAGCAGTTATGGTTTAGACGGCGAAGCTTTCTTT.

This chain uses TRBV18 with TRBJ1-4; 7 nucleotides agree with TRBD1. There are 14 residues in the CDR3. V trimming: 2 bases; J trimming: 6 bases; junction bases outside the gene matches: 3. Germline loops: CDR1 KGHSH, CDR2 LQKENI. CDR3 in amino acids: CASSPSTGYEKLFF. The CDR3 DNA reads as TGTGCCAGCTCACCATCGACAGGGTATGAAAAACTGTTTTTT.

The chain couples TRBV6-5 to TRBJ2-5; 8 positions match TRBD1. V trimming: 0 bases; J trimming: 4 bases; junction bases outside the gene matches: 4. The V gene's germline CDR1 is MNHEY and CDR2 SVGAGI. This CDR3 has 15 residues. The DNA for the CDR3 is TGTGCCAGCAGTTACTCGAAGGGGACAGGAGAGACCCAGTACTTC. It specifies CASSYSKGTGETQYF.

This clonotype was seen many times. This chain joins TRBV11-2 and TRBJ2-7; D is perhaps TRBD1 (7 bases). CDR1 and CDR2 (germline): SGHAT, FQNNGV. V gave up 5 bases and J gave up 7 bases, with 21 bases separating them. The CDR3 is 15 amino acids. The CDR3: CASSQGAEGALEQYF. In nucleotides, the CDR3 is TGTGCCAGCAGCCAGGGCGCGGAGGGGGCGTTGGAGCAGTACTTC.

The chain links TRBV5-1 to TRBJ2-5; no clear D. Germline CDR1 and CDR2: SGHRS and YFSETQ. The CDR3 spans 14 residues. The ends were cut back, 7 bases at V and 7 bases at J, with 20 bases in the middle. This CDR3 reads CASAPFTFAGTQYF. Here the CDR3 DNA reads TGCGCCAGCGCCCCCTTCACCTTTGCTGGGACCCAGTACTTC.

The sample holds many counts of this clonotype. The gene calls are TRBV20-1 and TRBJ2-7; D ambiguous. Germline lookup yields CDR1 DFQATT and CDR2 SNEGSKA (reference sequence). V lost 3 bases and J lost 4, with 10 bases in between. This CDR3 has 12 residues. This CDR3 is CSASASKYEQYF. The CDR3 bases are TGCAGTGCTAGTGCCAGCAAATACGAGCAGTACTTC.